This T cell receptor beta chain was identified in a study of blood T cell repertoires in COVID-19 (TCRdb year 2020). About the study as a whole: Samples covering the acute and convalescent phases of COVID-19 were provided by collaborators in the United States, Italy and Spain. The material from the prospective study consisted of cDNA or gDNA derived from T cells, B-cell-depleted T cells, or PBMCs. Subjects who had been exposed to COVID-19, were actively infected with it, or had recovered from it provided the deeply sampled blood TCRbeta repertoires that made up the dataset. The repertoires were made available in a free public database intended to serve as a resource for research on the immune response to SARS-CoV-2. The samples were drawn from the first 160 participants of the ongoing ImmuneRACE study and from some 1,300 subjects provided by 6 global collaborators. Nearly every sample came with metadata listing a de-identified subject ID, COVID-19 status, age in years and sex. Where available, HLA class I and class II types were taken from metadata supplied by the sample provider and were not determined by assay-based typing.

Notes on this clone: Its antigen is not yet known. No base quality values were provided; no much bigger clone lies one nucleotide off.

The immunoSEQ Assay, a bias-controlled multiplex PCR, was used to amplify TCRbeta CDR3 regions from genomic DNA. On the study's bioinformatics: Within the assay, amplification of reference gene primers was used to estimate how many nucleated cells each sample contained. To quantify the absolute abundance of each unique TCRbeta CDR3 rearrangement, sequence reads were collapsed and filtered. For each sample, productive Simpson clonality was calculated as the square root of Simpson's diversity index over productive rearrangements. Held by TCRdb, this immuneACCESS table contains in-frame sequences only and omits some clones. Under half of the omission traces to an unresolved V gene where checked; the cause of the rest is unknown. V and J calls and clone size are as listed in that table; D and trimming were resolved from the DNA. The sample table lists about 120,000 clones, 77% of them with a count of one. The ten largest clones add up to over 7% of the sample.

Points the paper makes about the study in general: How much clinical and demographic metadata was included differed by source and by participant, and the metadata was provided uncurated.

CDR1 MDHEN and CDR2 SYDVKM are derived from the germline V gene. The CDR3, from cysteine to phenylalanine, totals 12 residues. The sequence is cut down to CDR3 DNA, 36 bases in frame from base 1. V is pruned by 6 bases and J by 7 bases, leaving 5 bases of the junction without a gene match. Collaborating institutions collected whole blood in K2EDTA tubes following their own protocols. For TCRbeta analysis, collaborators shipped samples in one of three forms: frozen whole blood, isolated PBMCs, or DNA extracted from either of those sample types. The sequenced material came from peripheral blood. Rearrangement joined TRBV28 to TRBJ1-1, with 7 bases matching TRBD1. The source of this sequence is a human donor in a cohort sampled during active COVID-19. The DNA reads as follows: TGTGCCAGCAGGACAGGGTTTGATGAAGCTTTCTTT. This gives the protein CASRTGFDEAFF. Reference TRBV28 and TRBJ1-1 proteins supply the regions before and after the CDR3; the full variable domain is: DVKVTQSSRYLVKRTGEKVFLECVQDMDHENMFWYRQDPGLGLRLIYFSYDVKMKEKGDIPEGYSVSREKKERFSLILESASTNQTSMYLCASRTGFDEAFFGQGTRLTVV.